This TCR beta chain comes out of a study of prognosis after radiotherapy for stage I lung cancer. Study-level background: Among the patients, over five had squamous cell carcinoma and some 11 had adenocarcinoma.

CDR1 is LGHNT and CDR2 is FRNRAP in the germline V gene. This CDR3 has 15 residues. V was shortened by 2 bases and J by 0 bases, with 7 bases between the two germline ends. This clonotype was seen at least ten times. Genomic DNA was subjected to two-round multiplex PCR for amplification of TCR beta CDR3. Initially, in first-round PCR, primers specific to each TRBV and TRBJ gene were used. A single record per CDR3 protein comes from TCRdb applying MiXCR to the multiplex PCR reads. The sample records tens of thousands of distinct CDR3 sequences, roughly 29% being singletons. The V and J genes are TRBV12-5 and TRBJ2-2; unclear D gene. The source material was PBMCs, sampled before or after stereotactic body radiation therapy (not recorded which). The sequence was collected from a donor aged 50 or older with non-small cell lung cancer. The CDR3 protein is CASGLLGTNTGELFF. In DNA, the CDR3 is TGTGCTAGTGGTTTGCTCGGAACGAACACCGGGGAGCTGTTTTTT.